This TCR beta chain was captured by sequencing in a study of glioma-infiltrating T cells. Whole-study results and caveats: Tissue-blood divergence was below expectation in non-neoplastic patients, above in gliomas. CDR3 overlap between tissue and blood was very small.

Trimming at V came to 5 bases and at J to 5 bases, leaving 8 bases not matched to a gene. The CDR3 sequence is 16 residues long. Germline V gene sequence: CDR1 MNHEY, CDR2 SVGAGI. As regards this clonotype: Its antigen is unidentified.

The iRepertoire nested amplicon-rescue multiplex PCR amplified TCR alpha and beta CDR3s from RNA. Tissue mRNA or PBMC total RNA, roughly 85-450 ng, went into one-step reverse transcription and amplification. TCRdb itself ran the multiplex PCR reads through MiXCR, one entry per CDR3 protein. The table records over 140,000 distinct CDR3 sequences, around 42% of them present only once. The rearrangement joins TRBV6-5 to TRBJ2-1; 11 bases are a match to TRBD2. The source material was glioma tissue, nonneoplastic brain tissue, or PBMCs (not recorded which). The receptor's source is a human donor with low-grade glioma or glioblastoma, undergoing nonglioma brain surgery, or in good health (not recorded which). As DNA, the CDR3 is TGTGCCAGCAGTCCAAGGCTAGCGGGGGGACACAATGAGCAGTTCTTC. Its protein is CASSPRLAGGHNEQFF.